These 26 T cell receptor beta chains originate from one sample sequenced in a study of OX40 agonist ivuxolimab in advanced cancers. Here immunoSEQ multiplex PCR was the method, and the copy in TCRdb shows in-frame clones only, minus some. The sample shows about 67,000 clones, roughly 88% of them seen only once. The sample was CD4+ or CD8+ T cells sorted from blood, taken in a trial of the OX40 agonist ivuxolimab. The source is an adult with an advanced solid tumor such as melanoma, head and neck, liver or kidney cancer.

V is TRBV6-5 and J is TRBJ1-3, with D tentatively TRBD1 (5 bases). This CDR3 comprises 15 residues. V was cut by 6 bases and J by 0 bases, with 12 bases left in between. From germline, CDR1 is MNHEY and CDR2 SVGAGI. The CDR3 DNA follows: TGTGCCAGCAGGATGGGGGGTTCCTCTGGAAACACCATATATTTT. The encoded protein is CASRMGGSSGNTIYF.

V and J are TRBV10-3 and TRBJ1-6, with 10 bases matching TRBD1. The V gene end was trimmed by 4 bases and the J gene end by 7 bases; junction bases not matched to a gene: 7. Germline V gene sequence: CDR1 ENHRY, CDR2 SYGVKD. The CDR3 is made up of 16 amino acids. CDR3 in amino acids: CAISGSTGGENSPLHF. The CDR3 DNA reads as TGTGCCATCAGTGGGTCGACAGGGGGCGAGAATTCACCCCTCCACTTT.

The chain recombines TRBV6-5 with TRBJ1-3; D is uncertain. Trimming removed 10 bases from V and 2 bases from J, with 15 bases in between. The CDR3 is 14 residues long. From germline, CDR1 is MNHEY and CDR2 SVGAGI. The CDR3 here is CATQSSVAGNTIYF. The CDR3 bases are TGTGCCACCCAATCGAGCGTGGCTGGAAACACCATATATTTT.

The rearrangement joins TRBV5-6 to TRBJ1-5; the D is unclear. Germline CDR1 reads SGHDT; CDR2 reads YYEEEE. V lost 2 bases, J lost 3 bases, and 15 bases lay in between. The CDR3 has 16 residues. The CDR3 DNA reads as TGTGCCAGCAGCTTTTTCCCGGAACAGTCCAATCAGCCCCAGCATTTT. Protein sequence: CASSFFPEQSNQPQHF.

This clone was seen just once. The chain uses TRBV10-3 and TRBJ2-3; D may be TRBD1 or TRBD2 (6 bases each). The germline V gene encodes CDR1 ENHRY and CDR2 SYGVKD. V lost 10 bases and J 3 bases, leaving 20 bases between the germline ends. The CDR3 is made up of 15 amino acids. The CDR3 reads CATGAGVSGTDTQYF. For the CDR3, the DNA is TGTGCCACGGGGGCGGGTGTCAGCGGGACAGATACGCAGTATTTT.

The CDR3 is CASGRGGQETQYF. The CDR3 coding sequence is TGTGCCAGTGGCAGGGGGGGGCAAGAGACCCAGTACTTC. This chain joins TRBV28 and TRBJ2-5; D possibly matches TRBD1 or TRBD2 (7 bases each). Germline V gene data show CDR1 as MDHEN and CDR2 as SYDVKM. The CDR3 sequence is 13 residues long. The germline V and J ends were trimmed by 9 bases and 2 bases, with 13 bases remaining between them.

The chain recombines TRBV7-6 with TRBJ1-1, with unresolved D. Trimming took off 6 bases at V and 1 base at J, with 9 bases between the two ends. Germline CDR1 and CDR2: SGHVS and FNYEAQ. The CDR3 consists of 13 residues. The CDR3 DNA reads as TGTGCCAGCAGACAAACAGAGAACACTGAAGCTTTCTTT. It specifies CASRQTENTEAFF. The complete variable domain, with remaining parts taken from reference TRBV7-6 and TRBJ1-1, reads GAGVSQSPRYKVTKRGQDVALRCDPISGHVSLYWYRQALGQGPEFLTYFNYEAQQDKSGLPNDRFSAERPEGSISTLTIQRTEQRDSAMYRCASRQTENTEAFFGQGTRLTVV.

The rearrangement joins TRBV7-9 to TRBJ2-3, with TRBD2 matching over 7 bases. The CDR3 is 17 residues long. With V trimmed by 0 bases and J by 4 bases, 10 bases remained unmatched. Germline V gene lookup returns CDR1 SEHNR and CDR2 FQNEAQ (reference sequence). Here the CDR3 DNA reads TGTGCCAGCAGCTTAGCTCAAGCGGGGATCTTCCCAGATACGCAGTATTTT. It yields the protein CASSLAQAGIFPDTQYF.

V and J are TRBV5-5 and TRBJ1-1; TRBD1 might be the D (6 bases). Trimming pared 3 bases from V and 0 bases from J, leaving 6 bases between. This CDR3 is built from 13 residues. CDR1 and CDR2 from the germline V gene are SGHKS and YYEKEE (reference sequence). CDR3 residues: CASSWDMNTEAFF. The CDR3 nucleotides are TGTGCCAGCAGCTGGGACATGAACACTGAAGCTTTCTTT.

The chain carries TRBV6-4 and TRBJ2-2; TRBD1 might be the D (6 bases). V lost 4 bases to trimming and J lost 2 bases, with 20 bases between them. This CDR3 has 18 residues. Germline assignment: CDR1 MRHNA and CDR2 SNTAGT. CDR3 bases: TGTGCCAGCAGTGTAGATCCGACCCAGACAGGAAACACCGGGGAGCTGTTTTTT. As protein: CASSVDPTQTGNTGELFF.

The chain couples TRBV28 to TRBJ2-3; possibly TRBD2 for D (6 bases). The CDR3 spans 15 residues. The V end lost 6 bases, the J end lost 6 bases, and 19 bases lay between the germline ends. Germline lookup yields CDR1 MDHEN and CDR2 SYDVKM. As DNA, the CDR3 is TGTGCCAGCAGCCAAAGACTAGTTTGGGTGGATACGCAGTATTTT. Translation: CASSQRLVWVDTQYF.

The sample holds a few counts of this clone. V and J are TRBV7-8 and TRBJ2-2; D perhaps matches TRBD1 (6 bases). Per germline, CDR1 SGHVS and CDR2 FQNEAQ. CDR3 length: 14 amino acids. Deletions cut 0 bases from V and 5 bases from J, with 7 bases between. The CDR3 loop reads CASSLARGTGELFF. The CDR3 DNA follows: TGTGCCAGCAGCTTAGCCAGGGGTACCGGGGAGCTGTTTTTT.

The chain employs TRBV7-9 and TRBJ2-7; 8 positions agree with TRBD1. Germline lookup yields CDR1 SEHNR and CDR2 FQNEAQ (reference sequence). V shed 5 bases, J shed 6 bases, and the junction held 0 bases outside the gene matches. This CDR3 contains 11 residues. The CDR3 spells CASSDRGEQYF. The CDR3 DNA follows: TGTGCCAGCAGCGACAGGGGCGAGCAGTACTTC.

The rearrangement joins TRBV7-3 to TRBJ1-2, with no clear D. Between the trimmed V and J ends, which lost 2 bases and 2 bases, there was a span of 12 bases. This CDR3 has 15 amino acids. CDR1 and CDR2 (germline): SGHTA, FQGTGA. The CDR3 here is CASSLGQASNYGYTF. CDR3 DNA: TGTGCCAGCAGCTTAGGGCAGGCGTCGAACTATGGCTACACCTTC.

This clone was seen a single time. The chain links TRBV4-2 to TRBJ2-5, with 8 bases identical to TRBD1. V lost 0 bases to trimming and J lost 2 bases; unmatched junction nucleotides: 8. Germline CDR1 reads LGHNA; CDR2 reads YNFKEQ. This CDR3 region has 17 residues. In nucleotides, the CDR3 is TGTGCCAGCAGCCAAGAAGGGGGACAGGCGGGACAAGAGACCCAGTACTTC. As protein: CASSQEGGQAGQETQYF.

The genes are TRBV5-6 and TRBJ1-2; D not certain. Germline CDR1 reads SGHDT; CDR2 reads YYEEEE. Trimming removed 6 bases at V and 2 bases at J, with 20 bases between. There are 16 residues in the CDR3. This CDR3 reads CASNSRWRKGNYGYTF. The CDR3 DNA follows: TGTGCCAGCAACTCGCGGTGGAGGAAGGGCAACTATGGCTACACCTTC.

This clone was recorded a few times. The rearrangement links TRBV5-6 to TRBJ1-2; D not certain. Per germline, CDR1 SGHDT and CDR2 YYEEEE. The V end lost 2 bases, the J end lost 4 bases, and 9 bases lay between the germline ends. This CDR3 is built from 13 residues. CDR3 region: CASSFSRRYGYTF. CDR3 DNA sequence: TGTGCCAGCAGCTTTAGCAGGCGCTATGGCTACACCTTC.

Concerning this clone: A junction boundary mismatches the germline segment, possibly from a read error. The genes are TRBV7-9 and TRBJ2-5; D gene unclear. Germline CDR1 is SEHNR and CDR2 is FQNEAQ (reference sequence). The CDR3 is made up of 15 amino acids. The CDR3 loop is CASSLDTRRQGTQYF. In DNA, the CDR3 is TGTGCCAGCAGCTTAGATACCAGGCGGCAAGGGACCCAGTACTTC.

The rearrangement joins TRBV5-3 to TRBJ1-2; D remains ambiguous. TRBV5-3 is an ORF for which the function is uncertain. This CDR3 spans 17 amino acids. V shed 4 bases and J shed 4 bases, with 23 bases lying between them. The CDR3 is CARSITDRSNPFYGYTF. CDR3 in DNA: TGTGCCAGAAGCATCACAGATCGTTCCAACCCCTTCTATGGCTACACCTTC.

By share of the sample, this clone is medium-sized. V is TRBV5-6 and J is TRBJ1-2; possibly TRBD1 for D (5 bases). V lost 0 bases and J lost 1, with 22 bases in between. Germline assignment: CDR1 SGHDT and CDR2 YYEEEE. This CDR3 is 19 amino acids long. The CDR3 spells CASSLAVSGARGHNYGYTF. CDR3 in DNA: TGTGCCAGCAGCTTGGCCGTTTCCGGGGCCCGAGGTCATAACTATGGCTACACCTTC.

The J gene is TRBJ2-3, the V gene TRBV2, with 9 nucleotides matching TRBD2. This CDR3 region has 22 residues. The V gene's germline CDR1 is SNHLY and CDR2 FYNNEI. V dropped 0 bases and J dropped 2; count of bases not matched to a gene: 21. This CDR3 is CASSEAPRPSAGGRGYTDTQYF. CDR3 DNA: TGTGCCAGCAGTGAAGCCCCAAGGCCTAGTGCGGGGGGGCGGGGATACACAGATACGCAGTATTTT.

The chain combines TRBV6-1 with TRBJ1-5; 7 bases match TRBD1. V shed 8 bases, J shed 0 bases, and the junction held 4 bases outside the gene matches. From germline, CDR1 is MNHNS and CDR2 SASEGT. This CDR3 contains 14 residues. The CDR3 here is CASDRAYSNQPQHF. For the CDR3, the DNA is TGTGCCAGCGACAGGGCTTATAGCAATCAGCCCCAGCATTTT.

CDR3 coding DNA: TGTGCCAGCAGCCTCGGACAGGGTGTAGGCAATCAGCCCCAGCATTTT. Translating gives CASSLGQGVGNQPQHF. The chain is built from TRBV28 and TRBJ1-5; 8 positions agree with TRBD1. CDR1 is MDHEN, CDR2 SYDVKM, per germline. Trimming removed 6 bases from V and 2 bases from J; junction bases left unmatched: 9. The CDR3 is made up of 16 amino acids.

The chain links TRBV19 to TRBJ2-3; no clear D. This CDR3 is built from 15 residues. The V gene's germline CDR1 is LNHDA and CDR2 SQIVND (reference sequence). Between the trimmed V and J ends, which lost 2 bases and 2 bases, there was a span of 11 bases. CDR3 protein: CASSISGTNTDTQYF. DNA for the CDR3: TGTGCCAGTAGTATATCAGGTACCAACACAGATACGCAGTATTTT. The whole variable domain, remainder taken from reference TRBV19 and TRBJ2-3, is DGGITQSPKYLFRKEGQNVTLSCEQNLNHDAMYWYRQDPGQGLRLIYYSQIVNDFQKGDIAEGYSVSREKKESFPLTVTSAQKNPTAFYLCASSISGTNTDTQYFGPGTRLTVL.

This clone has just a few counts. CDR3 sequence: CASSVYGEGAEQFF. DNA of the CDR3: TGTGCCAGCAGCGTCTATGGGGAGGGAGCGGAGCAGTTCTTC. J is TRBJ2-1 and V is TRBV9; 7 bases are shared with TRBD2. The V gene end was trimmed by 2 bases and the J gene end by 10 bases; junction bases not matched to a gene: 9. The CDR3 length is 14 residues. Looked up from germline, CDR1 is SGDLS and CDR2 is YYNGEE.

This chain uses TRBV5-4 with TRBJ1-2, with no clear D. Germline V CDR1 and CDR2: SGHNT, YYREEE (reference sequence). Trimming shortened V by 0 bases and J by 1 base, and 10 bases separated the two germline ends. This CDR3 has 15 amino acids. CDR3 amino acids: CASSLAGVYNYGYTF. DNA of the CDR3: TGTGCCAGCAGCTTGGCCGGGGTTTATAACTATGGCTACACCTTC.